The rows below give T cell receptor beta chains drawn from one sample of a study of beta chain features in type 1 diabetes. Generated by immunoSEQ multiplex PCR, the TCRdb table keeps only in-frame clones and is missing some. The data contain roughly 150,000 clones, roughly 10% of them singletons. The sample was central memory CD4+ T cells from blood. These receptors originate from a man aged 18 to 30 in good health. Both conserved end residues are part of each CDR3. Each record gives: clone size, J gene, D gene, V gene, CDR3 DNA, CDR3 protein. A D gene is named only where the DNA matches it firmly. Clone size appears in some rows only: once, few, many, or a class for an expanded clone.

clone_size: -
j_call: TRBJ2-1
d_call: -
v_call: TRBV15
cdr3_nt: TGTGCCACCAGCAGAAGCCCGACAGAAAACAATGAGCAGTTCTTC
cdr3_aa: CATSRSPTENNEQFF

clone_size: -
j_call: TRBJ2-5
d_call: TRBD1
v_call: TRBV4-3
cdr3_nt: TGCGCCAGCAGCCAAGGACAGGGGGCGTTTTGGGAGACCCAGTACTTC
cdr3_aa: CASSQGQGAFWETQYF

clone_size: -
j_call: TRBJ2-1
d_call: -
v_call: TRBV11-2
cdr3_nt: TGTGCCAGCAGAGCCGAGGGCAATGAGCAGTTCTTC
cdr3_aa: CASRAEGNEQFF

clone_size: -
j_call: TRBJ2-5
d_call: -
v_call: TRBV7-6
cdr3_nt: TGTGCCAGCAGCTCGAGGCCTCCAGAGACCCAGTACTTC
cdr3_aa: CASSSRPPETQYF

clone_size: few
j_call: TRBJ2-3
d_call: -
v_call: TRBV2
cdr3_nt: TGTGCCAGCACAGCTCGGTTTAGCGGCCATAAACTTAGCACAGATACGCAGTATTTT
cdr3_aa: CASTARFSGHKLSTDTQYF

clone_size: -
j_call: TRBJ2-3
d_call: TRBD1
v_call: TRBV7-2
cdr3_nt: TGTGCCAGCAGCTTAGATCGTACAGGGGGCGGGAATGTGTATTTT
cdr3_aa: CASSLDRTGGGNVYF

clone_size: few
j_call: TRBJ2-1
d_call: TRBD2
v_call: TRBV29-1
cdr3_nt: TGCAGCGCCGGACTAGCGGGCGGCGGTGAGCAGTTCTTC
cdr3_aa: CSAGLAGGGEQFF

clone_size: few
j_call: TRBJ1-6
d_call: -
v_call: TRBV28
cdr3_nt: TGTGCCGCAGGGACGAGTAATTCACCCCTCCACTTT
cdr3_aa: CAAGTSNSPLHF

clone_size: few
j_call: TRBJ1-1
d_call: -
v_call: TRBV30
cdr3_nt: TGTGCCTGGAGTGTACTAGATGGAGGAGCTGAAGCTTTCTTT
cdr3_aa: CAWSVLDGGAEAFF

clone_size: few
j_call: TRBJ2-7
d_call: -
v_call: TRBV6-5
cdr3_nt: TGTGCCAGCAGTTACGATATCGGGGTCTACGAGCAGTACTTC
cdr3_aa: CASSYDIGVYEQYF

clone_size: -
j_call: TRBJ2-3
d_call: TRBD1
v_call: TRBV7-2
cdr3_nt: TGTGCCAGCAGCCGGGGACAGGGGCTAGCAGATACGCAGTATTTT
cdr3_aa: CASSRGQGLADTQYF

clone_size: few
j_call: TRBJ2-7
d_call: TRBD1
v_call: TRBV6-1
cdr3_nt: TGTGCCAGCAGTGAGATTGGGACAGGGGGCCTCGGTTTC
cdr3_aa: CASSEIGTGGLGF

clone_size: few
j_call: TRBJ2-1
d_call: -
v_call: TRBV25-1
cdr3_nt: TGTGCCAGCAGTGAAACGACCTTAAGCGGAGGATCCTACAATGAGCAGTTCTTC
cdr3_aa: CASSETTLSGGSYNEQFF

clone_size: few
j_call: TRBJ2-5
d_call: -
v_call: TRBV28
cdr3_nt: TGTGCCAGCAGTTTAAGGGCTGAGGAGACCCAGTACTTC
cdr3_aa: CASSLRAEETQYF

clone_size: few
j_call: TRBJ2-2
d_call: -
v_call: TRBV25-1
cdr3_nt: TGTGCCAGCAGTATCGCGGGGGCAAAAACCGGGGAGCTGTTTTTT
cdr3_aa: CASSIAGAKTGELFF

clone_size: -
j_call: TRBJ1-1
d_call: -
v_call: TRBV18
cdr3_nt: TGTGCCAGCTCACCGCAGAAATGGTCTGAAGCTTTCTTT
cdr3_aa: CASSPQKWSEAFF

clone_size: -
j_call: TRBJ1-1
d_call: TRBD1
v_call: TRBV7-2
cdr3_nt: TGTGCCAGCAGCCGAAATACAGGGGGCGTCACTGAAGCTTTCTTT
cdr3_aa: CASSRNTGGVTEAFF

clone_size: few
j_call: TRBJ2-3
d_call: -
v_call: TRBV2
cdr3_nt: TGTGCCAGCAGTGAAAGGGTGACACGGCAGGGCACAGATACGCAGTATTTT
cdr3_aa: CASSERVTRQGTDTQYF

clone_size: few
j_call: TRBJ2-7
d_call: -
v_call: TRBV7-2
cdr3_nt: TGTGCCAGCAGCCCCTCGGGGGCGTTCTACGAGCAGTACTTC
cdr3_aa: CASSPSGAFYEQYF

clone_size: few
j_call: TRBJ2-4
d_call: TRBD1
v_call: TRBV11-2
cdr3_nt: TGTGCCAGCAGCTTAGTTGGGACAGGAGGGCACATTCAGTACTTC
cdr3_aa: CASSLVGTGGHIQYF

clone_size: many
j_call: TRBJ2-3
d_call: -
v_call: TRBV21-1
cdr3_nt: TGTGCCAGCAGCAAAGGGGGCTGCCCTCGAGGCACAGATACGCAGTATTTT
cdr3_aa: CASSKGGCPRGTDTQYF

clone_size: -
j_call: TRBJ1-1
d_call: -
v_call: TRBV25-1
cdr3_nt: TGTGCCAGCAGTGGGGAAGGGAGATACACTGAAGCTTTCTTT
cdr3_aa: CASSGEGRYTEAFF

clone_size: -
j_call: TRBJ2-7
d_call: -
v_call: TRBV4-1
cdr3_nt: TGCGCCAGCAGCCAACAGACACGTTCCTACGAGCAGTACTTC
cdr3_aa: CASSQQTRSYEQYF

clone_size: few
j_call: TRBJ1-1
d_call: -
v_call: TRBV7-9
cdr3_nt: TGTGCCAGCAGCTTAACCAGGGAGGACACTGAAGCTTTCTTT
cdr3_aa: CASSLTREDTEAFF